This T cell receptor beta chain appears in the sequencing data of a study of blood T cell repertoires in COVID-19. In the original workflow: Amplification from reference gene primers served as the basis for estimated nucleated cell counts. Produced via immunoSEQ multiplex PCR; TCRdb's table is partial and in-frame only. V, J and clone size were drawn from that table, and D and trimming were deduced from the DNA. The table has more than 450,000 clones, about 85% seen once. Living in about two dozen US areas, the participants were between about 18 and 90 years of age. Researchers sorted participants into cohorts using their self-reported clinical history. V dropped 3 bases and J dropped 6; count of bases not matched to a gene: 10. The CDR3 runs to 15 residues. CDR1 and CDR2 from the germline V gene are MDHEN and SYDVKM.

The sequenced sample consisted of PBMCs or T cells enriched from blood (not recorded which). The TCR comes from a woman younger than 35 who had recovered from COVID-19. The chain carries TRBV28 and TRBJ1-2; 7 bases map to TRBD1. This chain's CDR3 is CASSFSRQGVDGYTF. The CDR3 bases are TGTGCCAGCAGTTTTTCTCGACAGGGTGTAGATGGCTACACCTTC.